The clone carrying this T cell receptor (beta chain) was seen a handful of times. This sample was included in a study of PD-L1 blockade in urothelial cancer. In the study overall: Atezolizumab was started by patients in about 2014 at 1,200 mg intravenously every 3 weeks. Bladder-origin urothelial cancer in males described most of the roughly 30 patients. Reported median T cell count for blood samples was more than 110,000.

The method was immunoSEQ multiplex PCR; TCRdb's version includes in-frame clones alone and lacks a portion of them. The table lists some 67,000 clones, approximately 88% of them singletons, with roughly 3.2% in the top ten. This CDR3 is built from 15 residues. The junction had 6 bases not matched to a gene; V was cut back by 4 bases and J by 4 bases. Germline values: CDR1 MNHNS, CDR2 SASEGT. The sample in question was PBMCs, obtained around atezolizumab (anti-PD-L1) treatment. This chain joins TRBV6-1 and TRBJ2-1; 8 bases map to TRBD1. This receptor was taken from a man in his sixties with urothelial cancer. This CDR3 reads CASSAGQGAYNEQFF. The DNA of the CDR3 is TGTGCCAGCAGTGCCGGACAGGGCGCTTACAATGAGCAGTTCTTC.